This T cell receptor (beta chain) was sequenced for a study of OX40 agonist ivuxolimab in advanced cancers. Background on the study: Patients received intravenous ivuxolimab every 2 weeks at 0.01 to 10 mg/kg.

Notes on this clone: What it recognizes is unknown.

The trim removed 6 bases at V and 5 bases at J, leaving 12 bases unmatched. Per the germline V gene, CDR1 is SEHNR and CDR2 is FQNEAQ (reference sequence). CDR3 length equals 15 residues. Generated by immunoSEQ multiplex PCR, the TCRdb table keeps only in-frame clones and is missing some. The repertoire consists of tens of thousands of clones, with around nine tenths occurring once and the leading ten covering around 1.1%. Study-level findings and limits: CD8+ T cells (on average) carried more expanded clones than CD4+ T cells. Expanded peripheral T cells had an undetermined antigen specificity. Partial responders at 0.1-3.0 mg/kg had among the lowest clonal expansion.

This TCR came from an adult with an advanced solid tumor such as melanoma, head and neck, liver or kidney cancer. The V gene is TRBV7-9, the J gene TRBJ2-5; 7 bases line up with TRBD1. The sample in question was CD4+ or CD8+ T cells sorted from blood, obtained in a trial of the OX40 agonist ivuxolimab. The CDR3 loop is CASSRPGGLLETQYF. The CDR3 region has the DNA TGTGCCAGCAGTCGGCCAGGGGGTTTGTTGGAGACCCAGTACTTC. Based on the CDR3 plus reference TRBV7-9 and TRBJ2-5, the full variable domain is DTGVSQNPRHKITKRGQNVTFRCDPISEHNRLYWYRQTLGQGPEFLTYFQNEAQLEKSRLLSDRFSAERPKGSFSTLEIQRTEQGDSAMYLCASSRPGGLLETQYFGPGTRLLVL.